The 28 T cell receptor beta chains in this list originate from one sample, sequenced in a study of glioma-infiltrating T cells after dendritic cell vaccination. Produced via immunoSEQ multiplex PCR; TCRdb's table is partial and in-frame only. This table has roughly 70,000 clones, about four fifths appearing once. Sequences were derived from blood, sampled before dendritic cell vaccination. The receptors originated from a human donor with glioblastoma.

This chain uses TRBV7-3 with TRBJ2-2; D uncertain. Germline assignment: CDR1 SGHTA and CDR2 FQGTGA. The CDR3 is 12 residues long. V was shortened by 5 bases and J by 6 bases, with 7 bases between the two germline ends. The CDR3 region is CASSLPAGELFF. The CDR3 nucleotides read TGTGCCAGCAGCCTCCCCGCCGGGGAGCTGTTTTTT.

The table lists this clone with a few counts. V is TRBV5-1 and J is TRBJ2-1, with 12 bases identical to TRBD2. Germline V gene data show CDR1 as SGHRS and CDR2 as YFSETQ. With 1 base clipped from V and 5 bases from J, the junction kept 1 base outside the gene matches. This CDR3 spans 15 amino acids. Written as DNA, the CDR3 is TGCGCCAGCAGCTTGACTAGCGGGGGGAACAATGAGCAGTTCTTC. This sequence encodes CASSLTSGGNNEQFF.

The chain employs TRBV6-5 and TRBJ1-6; D not resolved. With 3 bases removed from V and 7 bases from J, the gap between germline ends came to 10 bases. From germline, CDR1 is MNHEY and CDR2 SVGAGI. This CDR3 region has 14 residues. CDR3 nucleotides: TGTGCCAGCAGTTATTCTTTGCGGAATTCACCCCTCCACTTT. Amino acid sequence: CASSYSLRNSPLHF.

This rearrangement joins TRBV6-1 to TRBJ2-5; 12 bases align to TRBD1. The end of the DNA aligns better with TRBJ2-7, so the J call may be wrong. Germline values: CDR1 MNHNS, CDR2 SASEGT. This CDR3 region has 14 residues. The CDR3 nucleotides are TGTGCCAGCAGTGTGGGACAGGGGGCTTCCGAGCAGTACTTC. Amino acids: CASSVGQGASEQYF.

CDR3 nucleotide sequence: TGCGCCAGCAGCCATACAGTACCAAACCAGCCCCAGCATTTT. It yields the protein CASSHTVPNQPQHF. J is TRBJ1-5 and V is TRBV4-1; D unresolved. The CDR3 length is 14 residues. Trimming pared 3 bases from V and 7 bases from J, leaving 13 bases between. Germline V CDR1 and CDR2: MGHRA, YSYEKL.

This chain links TRBV15 with TRBJ1-3; 8 bases match TRBD1. The germline CDR1 and CDR2 sequences are LNHNV and YYDKDF (reference sequence). There are 15 residues in the CDR3. The ends lost 3 bases at V and 0 bases at J; junction bases unmatched: 1. The CDR3 DNA sequence: TGTGCCACCAGCAGGGGACAGGCCTCTGGAAACACCATATATTTT. Translation: CATSRGQASGNTIYF.

The chain uses TRBV5-4 and TRBJ1-2; possible D gene TRBD1, 6 bases. The germline gives CDR1 SGHNT, CDR2 YYREEE (reference sequence). The CDR3 totals 14 residues. V lost 6 bases and J 0 bases, leaving 12 bases between the germline ends. Here the CDR3 DNA reads TGTGCCAGCACCCGGGGACAAACTAACTATGGCTACACCTTC. It encodes CASTRGQTNYGYTF.

The rearrangement uses TRBV28 and TRBJ2-7; TRBD1 matches at 9 bases. Trimming cost V 4 bases and J 0 bases; bases outside gene matches: 4. CDR1 is MDHEN and CDR2 is SYDVKM in the germline V gene. The CDR3 length is 15 residues. This CDR3 is CASSSGQGSSYEQYV. Written as DNA, the CDR3 is TGTGCCAGCAGTTCGGGACAGGGCAGCTCCTACGAGCAGTACGTC.

This chain joins TRBV30 and TRBJ1-2, with TRBD1 matching 8 bases. CDR1 GTSNPN and CDR2 SVGIG come from the germline V gene (reference sequence). The CDR3 contains 13 residues. V shed 4 bases, J shed 6 bases, and the junction held 7 bases outside the gene matches. The CDR3 protein is CAWTTGVVNGYTF. CDR3 bases: TGTGCCTGGACGACAGGGGTGGTTAATGGCTACACCTTC.

The chain has TRBV2 and TRBJ1-1; maybe TRBD1 (6 bases). Looked up from germline, CDR1 is SNHLY and CDR2 is FYNNEI. V was trimmed by 7 bases and J by 3 bases, leaving 12 bases between them. This CDR3 contains 13 residues. The CDR3 here is CASKGPGDTEAFF. DNA for the CDR3: TGTGCCAGCAAAGGACCAGGGGACACTGAAGCTTTCTTT.

The genes are TRBV27 and TRBJ1-5; 8 nucleotides align to TRBD1. Germline V lookup: CDR1 MNHEY, CDR2 SMNVEV (reference sequence). The V gene end was trimmed by 7 bases and the J gene end by 0 bases; junction bases not matched to a gene: 17. The CDR3 has 19 residues. The DNA for the CDR3 is TGTGCCAGCAAACCTAGGTGGGGACAGGAACGTATTAGCAATCAGCCCCAGCATTTT. Its protein product is CASKPRWGQERISNQPQHF.

The CDR3 nucleotides read TGTGCCAGCAGCTTAGGGGCAGGTGCCAGTCAGTACTTC. Protein product: CASSLGAGASQYF. The chain uses TRBV7-9 and TRBJ2-4; D not certain. The germline V and J ends were trimmed by 1 base and 12 bases, with 13 bases remaining between them. Looked up from germline, CDR1 is SEHNR and CDR2 is FQNEAQ (reference sequence). This CDR3 is built from 13 residues.

A word on this clone: Other DNA sequences in the same sample also yield this CDR3. V gene TRBV10-1 combines with J gene TRBJ2-3, with D possibly matching TRBD1 (6 bases). The CDR3 consists of 14 residues. V was cut by 3 bases and J by 1 base, with 8 bases left in between. The germline V gene encodes CDR1 WNHNN and CDR2 SYGVQD (reference sequence). The CDR3 protein is CASSDAGGTDTQYF. CDR3 sequence (DNA): TGCGCCAGCAGTGACGCAGGGGGCACAGATACGCAGTATTTT.

This rearrangement joins TRBV29-1 to TRBJ1-1; 7 nucleotides line up with TRBD1. The V and J ends lost 7 bases and 2 bases, in that order; junction bases with no gene match: 13. Germline-derived CDR1 and CDR2 are SQVTM and ANQGSEA. The CDR3 extends over 15 amino acids. CDR3: CSGPSFRDRNTEAFF. Written as DNA, the CDR3 is TGCAGCGGACCTTCGTTCCGGGACAGAAACACTGAAGCTTTCTTT.

This chain links TRBV25-1 with TRBJ2-1, with 8 bases identical to TRBD1. This CDR3 region has 15 residues. V lost 5 bases, J lost 5 bases, and 8 bases stayed unmatched. CDR1 and CDR2 (germline): MGHDK, SYGVNS. In nucleotides, the CDR3 is TGTGCCAGCAGTTACTCGGGACAGGCACACAATGAGCAGTTCTTC. It encodes CASSYSGQAHNEQFF.

The chain links TRBV19 to TRBJ2-6; possible D gene TRBD1, 6 bases. V gave up 4 bases and J gave up 1 base, with 8 bases separating them. CDR1 and CDR2 (germline): LNHDA, SQIVND (reference sequence). The CDR3 covers 15 residues. The CDR3 coding sequence is TGTGCCAGTAGTAAGCAGGGGTCTGGGGCCAACGTCCTGACTTTC. Translated: CASSKQGSGANVLTF.

A few counts support this clone. The V call is TRBV6-6, the J call TRBJ2-7, with D possibly being TRBD2 (7 bases). V dropped 7 bases and J dropped 2 bases, with 12 bases sitting between them. This CDR3 comprises 13 residues. Germline loops: CDR1 MNHNY, CDR2 SVGAGI (reference sequence). The CDR3 is CASKGGGTYEQYF. The CDR3 DNA is TGTGCCAGCAAGGGGGGGGGAACCTACGAGCAGTACTTC.

The chain recombines TRBV2 with TRBJ1-5; 7 positions match TRBD1. The CDR3 covers 18 residues. Germline CDR1 and CDR2: SNHLY and FYNNEI. V was clipped by 3 bases and J by 2 bases; unmatched bases: 13. This CDR3 is CASSDSQSRDRRNQPQHF. The CDR3 nucleotides are TGTGCCAGCAGTGATTCTCAGTCGCGGGACAGACGCAATCAGCCCCAGCATTTT.

The V and J genes are TRBV6-5 and TRBJ2-1; 9 positions agree with TRBD1. Germline V gives CDR1 MNHEY, CDR2 SVGAGI. The CDR3 totals 14 residues. Trimming cost V 7 bases and J 4 bases; bases outside gene matches: 5. This chain's CDR3 is CASMTGGGYNEQFF. CDR3 sequence (DNA): TGTGCCAGCATGACAGGGGGGGGATACAATGAGCAGTTCTTC.

J is TRBJ2-5 and V is TRBV5-1, with 7 bases aligning to TRBD1. V lost 6 bases, J lost 3 bases, and 5 bases stayed unmatched. Germline loops: CDR1 SGHRS, CDR2 YFSETQ. CDR3 length: 13 residues. The CDR3, as DNA: TGCGCCAGCATAAAGACAGGGAAAGAGACCCAGTACTTC. As protein: CASIKTGKETQYF.

The chain combines TRBV11-2 with TRBJ2-3; the match to TRBD2 covers 7 bases. The V and J ends lost 4 bases and 2 bases, in that order; junction bases with no gene match: 6. In germline, CDR1 is SGHAT, CDR2 FQNNGV. CDR3 length equals 15 residues. This CDR3 reads CASSSQRGLTDTQYF. DNA of the CDR3: TGTGCCAGCAGCTCCCAGCGGGGACTCACAGATACGCAGTATTTT.

This clone was counted between two and nine times. The genes are TRBV7-9 and TRBJ1-1; D is perhaps TRBD1 (5 bases). With 5 bases removed from V and 0 bases from J, the gap between germline ends came to 13 bases. This CDR3 is 15 amino acids long. Germline CDR1 SEHNR, CDR2 FQNEAQ (reference sequence). The CDR3 loop is CASSPLGGLNTEAFF. Here the CDR3 DNA reads TGTGCCAGCAGCCCCCTGGGGGGTTTGAACACTGAAGCTTTCTTT.

This clone was seen more than once but under ten times. The rearrangement uses TRBV7-2 and TRBJ1-2; D gene ambiguous. V was pared by 5 bases and J by 7 bases, with 11 bases between. There are 12 residues in the CDR3. The V gene's germline CDR1 is SGHTA and CDR2 FQGNSA. The CDR3 protein is CASSRTRFGYTF. The CDR3 DNA follows: TGTGCCAGCAGCCGAACGAGATTTGGCTACACCTTC.

This chain connects TRBV6-5 to TRBJ1-1; 10 bases match TRBD1. The CDR3 is 15 residues long. V shed 5 bases and J 5 bases; nucleotides not matched to a gene: 8. Germline V CDR1 and CDR2: MNHEY, SVGAGI. For the CDR3, the DNA is TGTGCCAGCAGTCCTCCGACAGGGGGCAGAACTGAAGCTTTCTTT. Translating gives CASSPPTGGRTEAFF.

The chain combines TRBV29-1 with TRBJ2-5; possibly TRBD2 for D (5 bases). With 1 base removed from V and 5 bases from J, the gap between germline ends came to 11 bases. CDR3 length: 13 residues. Germline V gene sequence: CDR1 SQVTM, CDR2 ANQGSEA. CDR3 DNA sequence: TGCAGCGTTGAAGCTAGCCTGGGTGAGACCCAGTACTTC. Its protein product is CSVEASLGETQYF.

The chain couples TRBV5-1 to TRBJ2-1; 7 positions agree with TRBD1. Germline V lookup: CDR1 SGHRS, CDR2 YFSETQ. The CDR3 covers 15 residues. The trim removed 4 bases at V and 2 bases at J, leaving 6 bases unmatched. In DNA form, the CDR3 reads TGCGCCAGCAGCCCCCAGGGGGTCGCCTACAATGAGCAGTTCTTC. Its translation: CASSPQGVAYNEQFF.

This chain connects TRBV6-1 to TRBJ1-1, with D perhaps matching TRBD1 (5 bases). V lost 8 bases, J lost 3 bases, and 13 bases lay in between. The CDR3 runs to 13 residues. Germline V gene lookup returns CDR1 MNHNS and CDR2 SASEGT. This chain's CDR3 is CASHPSRDTEAFF. CDR3 coding DNA: TGTGCCAGCCACCCTTCCAGGGACACTGAAGCTTTCTTT.

The sample holds one count of this clone. The V call is TRBV7-8, the J call TRBJ2-7, with 10 nucleotides matching TRBD2. Trimming at V came to 4 bases and at J to 3 bases, leaving 6 bases not matched to a gene. This CDR3 is 15 amino acids long. The V gene's germline CDR1 is SGHVS and CDR2 FQNEAQ. In DNA, the CDR3 is TGTGCCAGCAGCTCCGGACTAGCGGTTAACTACGAGCAGTACGTC. This gives the protein CASSSGLAVNYEQYV.